The 23 T cell receptor beta chains reported below all come from one sample, sequenced in a study of blood T cell repertoires in COVID-19. Sequenced by immunoSEQ multiplex PCR; TCRdb stores in-frame clones only, minus some. The sample has over 120,000 clones; roughly 84% are singletons. The specimen was peripheral blood. These receptors were collected from a human donor with acute or convalescent COVID-19. The donor label of this sample is uncertain.

The chain joins TRBV30 to TRBJ1-2; 7 bases agree with TRBD1. V trimming: 3 bases; J trimming: 7 bases; junction bases outside the gene matches: 2. The CDR3 runs 11 residues. Looked up from germline, CDR1 is GTSNPN and CDR2 is SVGIG (reference sequence). The CDR3 spells CAWSSGGGYTF. CDR3 DNA: TGTGCCTGGAGCTCAGGGGGTGGCTACACCTTC.

This rearrangement joins TRBV19 to TRBJ1-4, with D perhaps matching TRBD1 (5 bases). V gave up 5 bases and J gave up 0 bases, with 10 bases separating them. Germline V lookup: CDR1 LNHDA, CDR2 SQIVND (reference sequence). This CDR3 is built from 15 residues. The CDR3 sequence: CASSLTDATNEKLFF. The CDR3 coding sequence is TGTGCCAGTAGTTTGACAGATGCAACTAATGAAAAACTGTTTTTT.

The chain links TRBV21-1 to TRBJ2-7; the D call in the table, TRBD1, was not verified against the DNA. TRBV21-1 has pseudogene status. The CDR3 loop spans 14 amino acids. CDR3 DNA sequence: TGTGCCAGCAGCCAAGGGACAGGGCGACACGAGCAGTACGTC. Translated: CASSQGTGRHEQYV.

This chain connects TRBV25-1 to TRBJ2-1; D not certain. Germline V CDR1 and CDR2: MGHDK, SYGVNS. CDR3 length equals 15 residues. The germline V and J ends were trimmed by 3 bases and 1 base, with 10 bases remaining between them. The DNA for the CDR3 is TGTGCCAGCAGTGATGATGTGACTTCCTACAATGAGCAGTTCTTC. Its translation is CASSDDVTSYNEQFF.

This clone has a handful of counts. The chain carries TRBV7-9 and TRBJ2-1; 7 bases agree with TRBD1. This CDR3 comprises 13 residues. Germline CDR1 reads SEHNR; CDR2 reads FQNEAQ (reference sequence). V dropped 5 bases and J dropped 15; count of bases not matched to a gene: 13. In DNA form, the CDR3 reads TGTGCCAGCAGCCCGACGACAGGGAATGATAGGTTCTTC. Translating gives CASSPTTGNDRFF. Looking up the rest from reference TRBV7-9 and TRBJ2-1 gives the full variable domain: DTGVSQNPRHKITKRGQNVTFRCDPISEHNRLYWYRQTLGQGPEFLTYFQNEAQLEKSRLLSDRFSAERPKGSFSTLEIQRTEQGDSAMYLCASSPTTGNDRFFGPGTRLTVL.

The rearrangement joins TRBV5-1 to TRBJ2-2; TRBD1 agrees at 7 bases. With V trimmed by 0 bases and J by 7 bases, 6 bases remained unmatched. The CDR3 covers 15 residues. CDR1 is SGHRS, CDR2 YFSETQ, per germline. The CDR3 sequence is CASSLVGGVNGELFF. The CDR3 DNA follows: TGCGCCAGCAGCTTGGTAGGGGGCGTTAACGGGGAGCTGTTTTTT. Supplemented by reference TRBV5-1 and TRBJ2-2, the full variable domain reads KAGVTQTPRYLIKTRGQQVTLSCSPISGHRSVSWYQQTPGQGLQFLFEYFSETQRNKGNFPGRFSGRQFSNSRSEMNVSTLELGDSALYLCASSLVGGVNGELFFGEGSRLTVL.

The CDR3: CASSQVLGGPGYF. CDR3 DNA: TGCGCCAGCAGCCAAGTTTTAGGGGGCCCGGGATATTTT. The rearrangement uses TRBV4-1 and TRBJ1-3; TRBD1 matches at 7 bases. Germline CDR1 is MGHRA and CDR2 is YSYEKL. The CDR3 is made up of 13 amino acids. Losses at the gene ends were 1 base for V and 15 bases for J; bases not matched to a gene: 9.

The sample holds one count of this clone. The genes are TRBV5-1 and TRBJ2-3; 9 bases line up with TRBD1. CDR1 is SGHRS and CDR2 is YFSETQ in the germline V gene. CDR3 length: 15 amino acids. J was trimmed by 4 bases and V by 5 bases; bases with no gene match: 8. The CDR3 loop is CASSMVGQGPDTQYF. DNA of the CDR3: TGCGCCAGCAGTATGGTGGGACAGGGTCCAGATACGCAGTATTTT.

This clone showed up just once. The V and J genes are TRBV2 and TRBJ2-2, with D possibly being TRBD2 (6 bases). This CDR3 comprises 15 residues. Trimming removed 7 bases at V and 2 bases at J, with 14 bases between. Looked up from germline, CDR1 is SNHLY and CDR2 is FYNNEI. For the CDR3, the DNA is TGTGCCAGCAAAGGAGGGACTCTTAACACCGGGGAGCTGTTTTTT. This encodes CASKGGTLNTGELFF.

CDR3 sequence reads: CAWSIGTPASYEQYF. CDR3 sequence (DNA): TGTGCCTGGAGTATCGGGACTCCTGCCTCCTACGAGCAGTACTTC. This chain links TRBV30 with TRBJ2-7; tentative D call: TRBD2 (6 bases). The ends were cut back, 2 bases at V and 0 bases at J, with 14 bases in the middle. The germline CDR1 and CDR2 sequences are GTSNPN and SVGIG (reference sequence). The CDR3 spans 15 residues.

The chain combines TRBV15 with TRBJ2-1; D perhaps matches TRBD1 (6 bases). The germline V gene has CDR1 LNHNV and CDR2 YYDKDF (reference sequence). The CDR3 loop spans 14 amino acids. Trimming left V 1 base short and J 4 bases short, with 8 bases between. CDR3 amino acids: CATSRADSYNEQFF. The DNA of the CDR3 is TGTGCCACCAGCAGAGCGGACAGTTACAATGAGCAGTTCTTC.

V is TRBV30 and J is TRBJ2-2, with 8 bases that match TRBD1. The germline V gene encodes CDR1 GTSNPN and CDR2 SVGIG (reference sequence). V was pared by 5 bases and J by 1 base, with 3 bases of the junction left unmatched. The CDR3 sequence is 14 residues long. CDR3 coding DNA: TGTGCCTGGCCCGGACAGGGGAACACCGGGGAGCTGTTTTTT. Amino acids: CAWPGQGNTGELFF.

V is TRBV19 and J is TRBJ1-1; a weak D match, TRBD1 (6 bases). Per germline, CDR1 LNHDA and CDR2 SQIVND (reference sequence). Between the trimmed V and J ends, which lost 6 bases and 2 bases, there was a span of 16 bases. The CDR3 contains 15 residues. The CDR3 DNA reads as TGTGCCAGTAGGTCGGGCGGGGGGCGAAACACTGAAGCTTTCTTT. This codes for CASRSGGGRNTEAFF.

This clone was seen more than once but under ten times. The chain recombines TRBV7-8 with TRBJ1-4; no firm D call. Germline-derived CDR1 and CDR2 are SGHVS and FQNEAQ. Trimming left V 5 bases short and J 7 bases short, with 20 bases between. The CDR3 loop spans 16 amino acids. CDR3 sequence (DNA): TGTGCCAGCAGCCCACGGGCGCGGGAGTTGAGTGAAAAACTGTTTTTT. Protein product: CASSPRARELSEKLFF.

This CDR3 is CAWSFTLEQFF. In nucleotides, the CDR3 is TGTGCCTGGAGCTTTACTCTTGAGCAGTTCTTC. The chain employs TRBV30 and TRBJ2-1; D is ambiguous. The germline V gene has CDR1 GTSNPN and CDR2 SVGIG (reference sequence). This CDR3 is 11 amino acids long. V was pared by 3 bases and J by 9 bases, with 9 bases between.

This clone was counted a few times. The rearrangement joins TRBV6-5 to TRBJ1-2, with 10 positions matching TRBD1. V lost 0 bases and J lost 4; bases outside the gene matches: 2. There are 15 residues in the CDR3. Germline values: CDR1 MNHEY, CDR2 SVGAGI. The CDR3 sequence is CASSYSTGGVYGYTF. In nucleotides, the CDR3 is TGTGCCAGCAGTTACTCGACAGGGGGCGTCTATGGCTACACCTTC.

The chain is built from TRBV6-5 and TRBJ1-6; TRBD1 agrees at 8 bases. This CDR3 has 14 amino acids. With V trimmed by 5 bases and J by 8 bases, 5 bases remained unmatched. Germline values: CDR1 MNHEY, CDR2 SVGAGI. CDR3 bases: TGTGCCAGCAGTCGCCGACAGGGGTATTCACCCCTCCACTTT. Protein: CASSRRQGYSPLHF.

The J gene is TRBJ2-7, the V gene TRBV4-3; tentative D call: TRBD2 (5 bases). V dropped 0 bases and J dropped 6 bases, with 15 bases sitting between them. This CDR3 comprises 15 residues. The germline V gene encodes CDR1 LGHNA and CDR2 YSLEER. The CDR3 loop is CASSQDWEPSGEQYF. As DNA, the CDR3 is TGCGCCAGCAGCCAAGATTGGGAGCCCTCGGGCGAGCAGTACTTC.

The chain combines TRBV14 with TRBJ1-4, with D perhaps TRBD1 (6 bases). This CDR3 has 13 residues. V was pared by 4 bases and J by 8 bases, with 11 bases between. Germline loops: CDR1 SGHDN, CDR2 FVKESK. In nucleotides, the CDR3 is TGTGCCAGCAGCCGGGGGCAAGGGGAAAAACTGTTTTTT. Protein product: CASSRGQGEKLFF.

The chain joins TRBV9 to TRBJ1-2; possibly TRBD1 for D (6 bases). Trimming cost V 3 bases and J 2 bases, with 11 bases left between them. Per germline, CDR1 SGDLS and CDR2 YYNGEE. The CDR3 sequence is 14 residues long. The CDR3 DNA reads as TGTGCCAGCAGCGCGACCGGGACAAACTATGGCTACACCTTC. Translation gives CASSATGTNYGYTF.

V is TRBV7-2 and J is TRBJ1-1, with 9 bases aligning to TRBD1. The CDR3 is made up of 17 amino acids. V shed 5 bases and J 2 bases; nucleotides not matched to a gene: 12. CDR1 SGHTA and CDR2 FQGNSA come from the germline V gene. CDR3 nucleotide sequence: TGTGCCAGCAGCCAGACCGGGACAGGGTTGTCTAACACTGAAGCTTTCTTT. The encoded protein is CASSQTGTGLSNTEAFF. Full variable domain (remainder filled in from reference TRBV7-2 and TRBJ1-1): GAGVSQSPSNKVTEKGKDVELRCDPISGHTALYWYRQSLGQGLEFLIYFQGNSAPDKSGLPSDRFSAERTGGSVSTLTIQRTQQEDSAVYLCASSQTGTGLSNTEAFFGQGTRLTVV.

This clone was detected once. The chain carries TRBV6-5 and TRBJ2-7; D might be TRBD2 (6 bases). The CDR3 has 13 amino acids. V lost 10 bases and J lost 3, with 16 bases in between. The germline CDR1 and CDR2 sequences are MNHEY and SVGAGI. The CDR3 loop is CATSEPGGYEQYF. In DNA, the CDR3 is TGTGCCACCTCTGAGCCCGGGGGCTACGAGCAGTACTTC.

The chain carries TRBV27 and TRBJ1-1, with D perhaps TRBD1 (6 bases). V dropped 3 bases and J dropped 3 bases, with 14 bases sitting between them. The V gene's germline CDR1 is MNHEY and CDR2 SMNVEV (reference sequence). CDR3 length: 15 amino acids. The CDR3 coding sequence is TGTGCCAGCAGTTTTCACAGGGAAGGGTACACTGAAGCTTTCTTT. Its translation: CASSFHREGYTEAFF.